The 23 T cell receptor beta chains below were found in one sample sequenced in a study of CD8 T cells in Susac syndrome. Random hexamers primed reverse transcription of about 0.45 to 1 ug RNA. Via MiXCR, TCRdb re-called the immunoSEQ multiplex PCR reads, giving one row per CDR3 protein. The table has about 120,000 distinct CDR3 sequences, around 90% seen once. The sequencing input was CD8+ T cells from PBMCs. All receptors derive from a human donor in good health.

The V and J genes are TRBV7-2 and TRBJ1-1; 10 bases fit TRBD1. The CDR3 has 15 residues. CDR1 and CDR2 (germline): SGHTA, FQGNSA. With 4 bases clipped from V and 1 base from J, the junction kept 3 bases outside the gene matches. CDR3 amino acids: CASSWGTGENTEAFF. The CDR3 coding sequence is TGTGCCAGCAGCTGGGGGACAGGGGAGAACACTGAAGCTTTCTTT.

V gene TRBV20-1 combines with J gene TRBJ2-2; D tentatively reads TRBD1 or TRBD2 (6 bases each). V dropped 3 bases and J dropped 7 bases, with 12 bases sitting between them. This CDR3 contains 13 residues. Germline CDR1 and CDR2: DFQATT and SNEGSKA (reference sequence). In DNA form, the CDR3 reads TGCAGTGCTAGGAGAGGGGGGAACGGGGAGCTGTTTTTT. Residues: CSARRGGNGELFF.

The CDR3 sequence: CASSFGVSGRDNEQFF. The CDR3 nucleotides are TGCGCCAGCAGCTTTGGTGTTTCTGGGAGGGATAATGAGCAGTTCTTC. The chain recombines TRBV5-1 with TRBJ2-1, with TRBD2 matching 7 bases. Looked up from germline, CDR1 is SGHRS and CDR2 is YFSETQ. The J segment lost 7 bases and the V segment lost 2 bases, leaving 12 bases of the junction unmatched. The CDR3 covers 16 residues.

The chain joins TRBV20-1 to TRBJ2-4; tentatively, D is TRBD1 (6 bases). The V gene lost 6 bases and the J gene lost 9 bases, with 27 bases spanning the gap. The length of the CDR3 is 16 residues. CDR1 is DFQATT and CDR2 is SNEGSKA in the germline V gene (reference sequence). Written as DNA, the CDR3 is TGCAGTGCCCACAACCCTAAAGGGACACTAAGGTCCATTCAGTACTTC. Protein sequence: CSAHNPKGTLRSIQYF.

The chain recombines TRBV2 with TRBJ2-2, with D unresolved. CDR3 length equals 14 residues. Germline CDR1 is SNHLY and CDR2 is FYNNEI. V was clipped by 3 bases and J by 7 bases, with 12 bases between them. The CDR3 is CASSDSPSIGELFF. CDR3 nucleotides: TGTGCCAGCAGTGACAGCCCAAGCATCGGGGAGCTGTTTTTT.

The chain combines TRBV6-2 or TRBV6-3 with TRBJ2-7; TRBD2 matches at 9 bases. The V gene's germline CDR1 is MNHEY and CDR2 SVGEGT. The CDR3 extends over 14 amino acids. V was clipped by 6 bases and J by 2 bases; unmatched bases: 5. CDR3 in DNA: TGTGCCAGCAGCGCGGGAGGGCCCCCCTACGAGCAGTACTTC. This codes for CASSAGGPPYEQYF.

This chain uses TRBV5-6 with TRBJ2-1; 8 bases map to TRBD2. This CDR3 has 15 residues. V dropped 0 bases and J dropped 5; count of bases not matched to a gene: 4. Germline assignment: CDR1 SGHDT and CDR2 YYEEEE. CDR3: CASSLGGAGDNEQFF. CDR3 nucleotide sequence: TGTGCCAGCAGCTTGGGAGGAGCGGGAGACAATGAGCAGTTCTTC.

The chain has TRBV3-1 and TRBJ1-2, with 8 bases lining up with TRBD1. Trimming took 7 bases from V and 2 from J; bases not matched to a gene: 9. This CDR3 comprises 15 residues. The germline V gene encodes CDR1 LGHDT and CDR2 YNNKEL (reference sequence). The CDR3 is CASTTAGGKNYGYTF. CDR3 bases: TGTGCCAGCACAACGGCAGGGGGCAAGAACTATGGCTACACCTTC.

The chain uses TRBV7-9 and TRBJ1-1, with 8 nucleotides matching TRBD1. V trimming: 5 bases; J trimming: 6 bases; junction bases outside the gene matches: 5. This CDR3 spans 13 amino acids. CDR1 and CDR2 (germline): SEHNR, FQNEAQ (reference sequence). The CDR3 DNA sequence: TGTGCCAGCAGCCCCGACAGGGGCCCTGAAGCTTTCTTT. Protein product: CASSPDRGPEAFF.

This rearrangement joins TRBV6-1 to TRBJ2-1; 9 nucleotides line up with TRBD1. The germline V gene has CDR1 MNHNS and CDR2 SASEGT. The CDR3 has 14 amino acids. With 10 bases clipped from V and 7 bases from J, the junction kept 11 bases outside the gene matches. CDR3 DNA: TGTGCCACCCAGGACAGGGGTACTACAAATGAGCAGTTCTTC. It yields the protein CATQDRGTTNEQFF.

The chain has TRBV4-3 and TRBJ2-3, with TRBD2 matching over 7 bases. Germline CDR1 reads LGHNA; CDR2 reads YSLEER. The CDR3 covers 15 residues. V lost 0 bases to trimming and J lost 0 bases; unmatched junction nucleotides: 0. CDR3 in amino acids: CASSQEGGSTDTQYF. The DNA of the CDR3 is TGCGCCAGCAGCCAAGAGGGGGGGAGCACAGATACGCAGTATTTT.

This clonotype was seen only once. The chain recombines TRBV6-8 with TRBJ1-1, with D uncertain. The CDR3 has 13 amino acids. Trimming shortened V by 5 bases and J by 5 bases, and 12 bases separated the two germline ends. Looked up from germline, CDR1 is MNHGY and CDR2 is SAAAGT. The CDR3 nucleotides read TGTGCCAGCAGTGCTGCAGCGGAAACTGAAGCTTTCTTT. This sequence encodes CASSAAAETEAFF.

The chain couples TRBV7-2 to TRBJ1-1; D is possibly TRBD1 (6 bases). V shed 11 bases and J shed 5 bases, with 24 bases lying between them. Germline-derived CDR1 and CDR2 are SGHTA and FQGNSA. There are 15 residues in the CDR3. CDR3 nucleotides: TGTGCCTCCGGCGGGGGGGCGGGATCCGGTACTGAAGCTTTCTTT. Translating gives CASGGGAGSGTEAFF.

The chain employs TRBV20-1 and TRBJ1-1; tentatively, D is TRBD1 (5 bases). The CDR3 is 16 residues long. From germline, CDR1 is DFQATT and CDR2 SNEGSKA (reference sequence). V was trimmed by 0 bases and J by 3 bases, leaving 17 bases between them. CDR3 sequence (DNA): TGCAGTGCTAGAGATGGGGGTCGCGGGCTTGACACTGAAGCTTTCTTT. Translating gives CSARDGGRGLDTEAFF.

The V and J genes are TRBV12-3 or TRBV12-4 and TRBJ2-2, with 14 nucleotides matching TRBD2. The length of the CDR3 is 17 residues. V lost 5 bases and J lost 6; bases outside the gene matches: 8. The CDR3 DNA sequence: TGTGCCAGCAGTCGACTAGCGGGAGGGCTTGGGGCCGGGGAGCTGTTTTTT. This sequence encodes CASSRLAGGLGAGELFF.

The chain is built from TRBV5-4 and TRBJ1-1; D might be TRBD1 (6 bases). Germline V gives CDR1 SGHNT, CDR2 YYREEE (reference sequence). Trimming took off 5 bases at V and 1 base at J, with 18 bases between the two ends. The CDR3 contains 16 residues. The CDR3 DNA sequence: TGTGCCAGCAGAGAATGGGGGGCATCATCGAACACTGAAGCTTTCTTT. This sequence encodes CASREWGASSNTEAFF.

This chain links TRBV25-1 with TRBJ2-3; D call uncertain. V dropped 3 bases and J dropped 4 bases, with 8 bases sitting between them. The germline gives CDR1 MGHDK, CDR2 SYGVNS. The CDR3 consists of 13 residues. CDR3 amino acids: CASSDRGADTQYF. CDR3 bases: TGTGCCAGCAGTGACAGAGGCGCAGATACGCAGTATTTT.

The chain couples TRBV5-1 to TRBJ1-4; 9 bases are a match to TRBD1. V shed 5 bases and J 4 bases; nucleotides not matched to a gene: 6. Germline values: CDR1 SGHRS, CDR2 YFSETQ. This CDR3 is built from 15 residues. The CDR3 DNA reads as TGCGCCAGCAGACAGCCGGGACAGGGTAATGAAAAACTGTTTTTT. Residues: CASRQPGQGNEKLFF. Variable domain in full (rest from reference TRBV5-1 and TRBJ1-4): KAGVTQTPRYLIKTRGQQVTLSCSPISGHRSVSWYQQTPGQGLQFLFEYFSETQRNKGNFPGRFSGRQFSNSRSEMNVSTLELGDSALYLCASRQPGQGNEKLFFGSGTQLSVL.

The chain employs TRBV12-3 or TRBV12-4 and TRBJ2-3; D possibly corresponds to TRBD2 (5 bases). The CDR3 consists of 18 residues. V lost 8 bases, J lost 0 bases, and 24 bases lay in between. CDR3 DNA: TGTGCCAGCGGACCGAGCGGTTCGGAAGGGCTTAGCACAGATACGCAGTATTTT. This gives the protein CASGPSGSEGLSTDTQYF.

The chain has TRBV7-9 and TRBJ2-1; no clear D. The germline CDR1 and CDR2 sequences are SEHNR and FQNEAQ (reference sequence). V was cut by 2 bases and J by 8 bases, with 4 bases left in between. CDR3 size: 11 residues. The CDR3 DNA follows: TGTGCCAGCAGCTTAACGGATGAGCAGTTCTTC. It is translated as CASSLTDEQFF.

This chain joins TRBV5-6 and TRBJ1-1; tentatively, D is TRBD1 (5 bases). V was pared by 4 bases and J by 4 bases, with 11 bases between. The germline V gene encodes CDR1 SGHDT and CDR2 YYEEEE. This CDR3 contains 13 residues. The CDR3 loop reads CASSRGRGTEAFF. For the CDR3, the DNA is TGTGCCAGCAGCAGGGGTCGAGGCACTGAAGCTTTCTTT.

The chain joins TRBV6-5 to TRBJ2-7; D not resolved. This CDR3 has 13 residues. Trimming removed 6 bases at V and 4 bases at J, with 13 bases between. The germline V gene encodes CDR1 MNHEY and CDR2 SVGAGI. CDR3 sequence (DNA): TGTGCCAGCAGCCTACTGACCGGGTACGAGCAGTACTTC. As protein: CASSLLTGYEQYF.

The chain uses TRBV19 and TRBJ2-3; 11 bases align to TRBD2. The CDR3 is 13 amino acids. From germline, CDR1 is LNHDA and CDR2 SQIVND (reference sequence). V was clipped by 6 bases and J by 4 bases; unmatched bases: 0. The CDR3 DNA reads as TGTGCCAGTAGGACTAGCGGGGCAGATACGCAGTATTTT. Its translation: CASRTSGADTQYF.